This record looks at one T cell receptor beta chain sequence and its context. Its cognate antigen is unknown. These data come from a study of regulatory T cells in long-lasting Graves disease. Findings of the study overall: Persistent disease preferred TRBV28, TRBJ1-2 and TRBJ2-5; new disease, TRBV20-1 and TRBJ2-1. Persistent Graves' cases showed lower TCR diversity than newly diagnosed cases. Limited samples may have lowered accuracy. Whereas new patients shared about a thousand public clonotypes, persistent patients shared more, at about 3,000.

The CDR3 extends over 15 amino acids. In germline, CDR1 is LGHDT, CDR2 YNNKEL (reference sequence). Trimming left V 1 base short and J 4 bases short, with 13 bases between. Libraries of TCR beta came from iRepertoire HTBI primers plus Arm-PCR of CDR3 regions. Each CDR3 protein is one row after TCRdb ran MiXCR on the multiplex PCR reads. This sample yields about 320,000 distinct CDR3 sequences, of which under 20% are seen a single time; about two fifths belongs to the top ten. Time point: newly diagnosed GD, antithyroid drugs for less than 3 months. Isolated PBMC RNA provided the starting material for the TCR library.

The receptor comes from a female donor with Graves disease. The chain combines TRBV3-1 with TRBJ2-5; the D gene is possibly TRBD2 (6 bases). Sequences were derived from peripheral blood mononuclear cells (PBMCs), sampled at new diagnosis, from a patient treated with antithyroid drugs. The CDR3 spells CASSQGLVGRETQYF. As DNA, the CDR3 is TGTGCCAGCAGCCAAGGACTAGTCGGCAGAGAGACCCAGTACTTC.